Below are 18 T cell receptor beta chains sequenced from a single sample in a study of blood T cell repertoires in COVID-19. Libraries were prepared by immunoSEQ multiplex PCR; TCRdb keeps only in-frame clonotypes and omits some of them. This repertoire shows about 78,000 clones, 80% to 95% found once; its top ten account for roughly 0.8%. Sample: peripheral blood. The receptor set was obtained from a woman aged 80 or over with acute or convalescent COVID-19.

This clone was detected once. V is TRBV5-8 and J is TRBJ2-7; 10 nucleotides agree with TRBD2. After removal of 4 bases from V and 3 bases from J, the junction contained 10 bases not matched to a gene. Germline CDR1 is SGHTS and CDR2 is YDEGEE. The CDR3 spans 16 residues. The CDR3 is CASSQASGRGGYEQYF. CDR3 bases: TGTGCCAGCAGCCAGGCCAGCGGGAGGGGTGGCTACGAGCAGTACTTC.

This clone was seen a handful of times. This chain joins TRBV27 and TRBJ1-5; D gene unclear. V was trimmed by 1 base and J by 0 bases, leaving 19 bases between them. This CDR3 spans 19 amino acids. Germline V gene lookup returns CDR1 MNHEY and CDR2 SMNVEV (reference sequence). CDR3: CASSLYGRLGRYSNQPQHF. CDR3 coding DNA: TGTGCCAGCAGTTTATATGGCAGACTAGGCCGATATAGCAATCAGCCCCAGCATTTT.

This clone was detected only a few times. The rearrangement joins TRBV7-3 to TRBJ2-7; TRBD2 agrees at 9 bases. The length of the CDR3 is 14 residues. Per the germline V gene, CDR1 is SGHTA and CDR2 is FQGTGA. J lost 0 bases, V lost 5 bases, and 2 bases had no gene match. The DNA for the CDR3 is TGTGCCAGCAGCCCAGCGGGGGGCTCCTACGAGCAGTACTTC. Protein sequence: CASSPAGGSYEQYF.

This clone occurred a few times. The rearrangement joins TRBV20-1 to TRBJ1-2; D perhaps matches TRBD1 (6 bases). V lost 3 bases, J lost 6 bases, and 17 bases lay in between. CDR1 DFQATT and CDR2 SNEGSKA come from the germline V gene (reference sequence). This CDR3 contains 14 residues. The CDR3 DNA sequence: TGCAGTGCTAGTGGTGGATGGAACAGGGATGGCTACACCTTC. Translated: CSASGGWNRDGYTF.

V and J are TRBV10-3 and TRBJ1-2; 7 bases line up with TRBD1. V trimming: 10 bases; J trimming: 5 bases; junction bases outside the gene matches: 13. Looked up from germline, CDR1 is ENHRY and CDR2 is SYGVKD. The CDR3 has 14 amino acids. The CDR3 DNA follows: TGTGCCACCGCTCTCCACACAGGGGAATATGGCTACACCTTC. This codes for CATALHTGEYGYTF.

This rearrangement joins TRBV10-2 to TRBJ2-3; 16 bases are a match to TRBD2. Trimming at V came to 6 bases and at J to 8 bases, leaving 5 bases not matched to a gene. This CDR3 has 15 amino acids. Germline values: CDR1 WSHSY, CDR2 SAAADI. The DNA of the CDR3 is TGCGCCAGCAGGGAGGGACTAGCGGGAGGGGGTACGCAGTATTTT. This encodes CASREGLAGGGTQYF.

The chain joins TRBV19 to TRBJ1-6; D gene uncertain. The V gene's germline CDR1 is LNHDA and CDR2 SQIVND (reference sequence). Deletions cut 6 bases from V and 1 base from J, with 10 bases between. The CDR3 runs to 15 residues. This chain's CDR3 is CASRTRGSYNSPLHF. CDR3 nucleotides: TGTGCCAGTAGGACGCGGGGTTCCTATAATTCACCCCTCCACTTT.

This clone was counted a single time. J is TRBJ2-2 and V is TRBV7-2; the D gene is possibly TRBD1 (7 bases). The CDR3 extends over 15 amino acids. From germline, CDR1 is SGHTA and CDR2 FQGNSA. Trimming left V 5 bases short and J 4 bases short, with 14 bases between. CDR3 DNA sequence: TGTGCCAGCAGCCCCTCCCAGGGGGGCACCGGGGAGCTGTTTTTT. This codes for CASSPSQGGTGELFF.

V gene TRBV5-4 combines with J gene TRBJ2-7, with TRBD2 as a possible D gene (6 bases). Germline CDR1 reads SGHNT; CDR2 reads YYREEE (reference sequence). V was clipped by 4 bases and J by 3 bases, with 17 bases between them. The CDR3 contains 15 residues. In DNA, the CDR3 is TGTGCCAGCAGCCTAAGCGGGCGTAAAGTCTACGAGCAGTACTTC. It is translated as CASSLSGRKVYEQYF.

The chain links TRBV5-4 to TRBJ2-1, with 10 bases identical to TRBD2. CDR3 length: 15 amino acids. CDR1 and CDR2 from the germline V gene are SGHNT and YYREEE (reference sequence). V lost 2 bases, J lost 1 base, and 0 bases stayed unmatched. This CDR3 reads CASSFSGGSYNEQFF. In DNA form, the CDR3 reads TGTGCCAGCAGCTTTAGCGGGGGGTCCTACAATGAGCAGTTCTTC.

This rearrangement joins TRBV2 to TRBJ2-1; perhaps TRBD2 as D (6 bases). The CDR3 loop spans 15 amino acids. The germline gives CDR1 SNHLY, CDR2 FYNNEI. V lost 6 bases to trimming and J lost 5 bases, with 17 bases between them. The chain's CDR3 is CASRGRWGVDNEQFF. The CDR3 bases are TGTGCCAGCAGGGGTCGATGGGGGGTCGACAATGAGCAGTTCTTC.

As DNA, the CDR3 is TGTGCCAGCAGCCCCACTAGCCTCTCCGGGGAGCTGTTTTTT. It translates to CASSPTSLSGELFF. The genes are TRBV27 and TRBJ2-2; a weak D match, TRBD2 (6 bases). Germline CDR1 MNHEY, CDR2 SMNVEV (reference sequence). V was clipped by 6 bases and J by 6 bases, with 14 bases between them. CDR3 size: 14 residues.

The gene calls are TRBV29-1 and TRBJ2-2; D perhaps matches TRBD2 (7 bases). V lost 2 bases to trimming and J lost 4 bases, with 14 bases between them. The germline gives CDR1 SQVTM, CDR2 ANQGSEA. This CDR3 contains 15 residues. The CDR3 sequence is CSVEMRGRVTGELFF. CDR3 DNA sequence: TGCAGCGTTGAAATGCGGGGGCGGGTCACCGGGGAGCTGTTTTTT.

The rearrangement links TRBV4-1 to TRBJ2-6; D possibly corresponds to TRBD2 (5 bases). V lost 4 bases to trimming and J lost 2 bases, with 9 bases between them. Germline CDR1 and CDR2: MGHRA and YSYEKL. The CDR3 is 15 residues long. The CDR3 bases are TGCGCCAGCAGCCCCTCCGGGACTGGGGCCAACGTCCTGACTTTC. It encodes CASSPSGTGANVLTF.

The genes are TRBV6-2 or TRBV6-3 and TRBJ1-1; 8 bases are shared with TRBD1. The CDR3 length is 15 residues. Trimming cost V 2 bases and J 6 bases; bases outside gene matches: 8. CDR1 and CDR2 from the germline V gene are MNHEY and SVGEGT. CDR3 in amino acids: CASSYGSGGPAEAFF. Written as DNA, the CDR3 is TGTGCCAGCAGTTACGGTTCAGGGGGCCCGGCTGAAGCTTTCTTT.

The J gene is TRBJ2-7, the V gene TRBV5-1; 9 positions match TRBD1. V was pared by 0 bases and J by 2 bases, with 3 bases of the junction left unmatched. The CDR3 totals 15 residues. Germline CDR1 reads SGHRS; CDR2 reads YFSETQ. The CDR3, as DNA: TGCGCCAGCAGCTTGGGTGGGACAGGGCCCTACGAGCAGTACTTC. Protein: CASSLGGTGPYEQYF. Drawing the rest from reference TRBV5-1 and TRBJ2-7, the complete variable domain is KAGVTQTPRYLIKTRGQQVTLSCSPISGHRSVSWYQQTPGQGLQFLFEYFSETQRNKGNFPGRFSGRQFSNSRSEMNVSTLELGDSALYLCASSLGGTGPYEQYFGPGTRLTVT.

The rearrangement uses TRBV2 and TRBJ1-5, with D tentatively TRBD1 (6 bases). V was trimmed by 4 bases and J by 2 bases, leaving 12 bases between them. The CDR3 runs to 15 residues. Germline V gene lookup returns CDR1 SNHLY and CDR2 FYNNEI. Here the CDR3 reads CASSGWGGGNQPQHF. CDR3 nucleotides: TGTGCCAGCAGTGGGTGGGGGGGCGGCAATCAGCCCCAGCATTTT.

The gene calls are TRBV24-1 and TRBJ2-2, with 7 positions matching TRBD1. Germline V lookup: CDR1 KGHDR, CDR2 SFDVKD. J gave up 5 bases and V 7 bases, and 6 bases lay outside the gene matches. This CDR3 spans 14 amino acids. The CDR3 reads CATSEQGKTGELFF. The CDR3 DNA reads as TGTGCCACCAGCGAACAGGGGAAGACCGGGGAGCTGTTTTTT.